This T cell receptor beta chain was sequenced for a study of early T cells in non-severe SARS-CoV-2 infection. V was cut by 7 bases and J by 2 bases, with 21 bases left in between. The CDR3 extends over 17 amino acids. The germline V gene has CDR1 WSHSY and CDR2 SAAADI. Individual cDNA molecules each received unique molecular identifiers attached to them. TCRdb processed the 5' RACE reads anew with MiXCR; each CDR3 protein has one entry. This table has roughly 45,000 distinct CDR3 sequences, around 6.4% appearing once. This clonotype was seen many times. The sample was whole blood, taken at baseline. V and J are TRBV10-2 and TRBJ2-1; D is possibly TRBD1 or TRBD2 (7 bases each). This TCR was recovered from an adult who was a healthcare worker with PCR-confirmed SARS-CoV-2 infection or an uninfected control (not recorded which). The CDR3 here is CASTQGGGGSTYNEQFF. Here the CDR3 DNA reads TGCGCCAGCACCCAGGGAGGGGGCGGGAGCACCTACAATGAGCAGTTCTTC.